A single sample is the source of the 12 T cell receptor beta chains below, sequenced in a study of OX40 agonist ivuxolimab in advanced cancers. Sequencing was performed with immunoSEQ multiplex PCR; in TCRdb, only in-frame clones are kept and a portion is missing. The profile covers 65,000 to 100,000 clones, with around 91% appearing a single time and under 0.35% taken by the ten largest. Sequenced material: CD4+ or CD8+ T cells sorted from blood, taken in a trial of the OX40 agonist ivuxolimab. The receptor set was obtained from an adult with an advanced solid tumor such as melanoma, head and neck, liver or kidney cancer.

The genes are TRBV6-6 and TRBJ2-3; tentative D call: TRBD2 (5 bases). The CDR3 spans 15 residues. Per the germline V gene, CDR1 is MNHNY and CDR2 is SVGAGI (reference sequence). Trimming pared 7 bases from V and 3 bases from J, leaving 17 bases between. The CDR3 DNA sequence: TGTGCCAGCACCGACTCGGGGTTAAGTACAGATACGCAGTATTTT. Residues: CASTDSGLSTDTQYF.

V usage is TRBV2 and J usage is TRBJ1-6; D remains unclear. This CDR3 comprises 13 residues. Germline V gives CDR1 SNHLY, CDR2 FYNNEI. V lost 4 bases, J lost 6 bases, and 7 bases lay in between. The CDR3, as DNA: TGTGCCAGCAGTGGGGAAATTAATTCACCCCTCCACTTT. Its protein product is CASSGEINSPLHF.

This chain connects TRBV5-4 to TRBJ1-2; 9 bases match TRBD1. Germline-derived CDR1 and CDR2 are SGHNT and YYREEE (reference sequence). Trimming cost V 2 bases and J 7 bases; bases outside gene matches: 9. The CDR3 is 15 amino acids. The CDR3 nucleotides are TGTGCCAGCAGCTTCCCGACAGGGGGTGGATCTGGCTACACCTTC. Translating gives CASSFPTGGGSGYTF.

This sequence joins TRBV30 and TRBJ1-3; the D is unclear. The CDR3 is 14 amino acids. CDR1 and CDR2 (germline): GTSNPN, SVGIG (reference sequence). Trimming shortened V by 5 bases and J by 3 bases, and 14 bases separated the two germline ends. The CDR3 loop is CAWDLGGFGNTIYF. DNA of the CDR3: TGTGCCTGGGATTTGGGAGGCTTTGGAAACACCATATATTTT.

CDR3 loop: CASSRSEQGYDQPQHF. CDR3 nucleotides: TGCGCCAGCAGCCGGTCCGAACAGGGTTATGATCAGCCCCAGCATTTT. The V call is TRBV4-1, the J call TRBJ1-5; maybe TRBD1 (6 bases). The CDR3 has 16 residues. V shed 4 bases and J shed 5 bases, with 18 bases lying between them. Germline V gives CDR1 MGHRA, CDR2 YSYEKL.

The V gene is TRBV18, the J gene TRBJ2-7, with D perhaps matching TRBD1 (5 bases). V was trimmed by 2 bases and J by 3 bases, leaving 14 bases between them. This CDR3 region has 15 residues. Per germline, CDR1 KGHSH and CDR2 LQKENI. The CDR3 DNA follows: TGTGCCAGCTCACCAGGCGCAGGGCTTAGCTACGAGCAGTACTTC. Protein: CASSPGAGLSYEQYF.

This sequence joins TRBV9 and TRBJ2-2; D possibly corresponds to TRBD1 (6 bases). Germline lookup yields CDR1 SGDLS and CDR2 YYNGEE. The CDR3 consists of 15 residues. Deletions cut 0 bases from V and 4 bases from J, with 10 bases between. The CDR3 sequence is CASSVGGPGTGELFF. The CDR3 nucleotides are TGTGCCAGCAGCGTAGGGGGGCCGGGCACCGGGGAGCTGTTTTTT. Variable domain in full (rest from reference TRBV9 and TRBJ2-2): DSGVTQTPKHLITATGQRVTLRCSPRSGDLSVYWYQQSLDQGLQFLIQYYNGEERAKGNILERFSAQQFPDLHSELNLSSLELGDSALYFCASSVGGPGTGELFFGEGSRLTVL.

V is TRBV11-3 and J is TRBJ2-2; 7 nucleotides align to TRBD2. In germline, CDR1 is SGHNT, CDR2 YENEEA. V was pared by 3 bases and J by 0 bases, with 10 bases of the junction left unmatched. This CDR3 spans 18 amino acids. DNA of the CDR3: TGTGCCAGCAGCTTCTCGGGGGGAATCAAAGCGAACACCGGGGAGCTGTTTTTT. This codes for CASSFSGGIKANTGELFF. Using reference TRBV11-3 and TRBJ2-2 for the parts outside the CDR3, the full variable domain is EAGVVQSPRYKIIEKKQPVAFWCNPISGHNTLYWYLQNLGQGPELLIRYENEEAVDDSQLPKDRFSAERLKGVDSTLKIQPAELGDSAVYLCASSFSGGIKANTGELFFGEGSRLTVL.

This clone was seen just once. The V gene is TRBV5-1, the J gene TRBJ2-5; D gene uncertain. The V gene's germline CDR1 is SGHRS and CDR2 YFSETQ. The CDR3 spans 11 residues. V shed 7 bases and J shed 2 bases, with 6 bases lying between them. CDR3 nucleotide sequence: TGCGCCAGCGCCTTACAAGAGACCCAGTACTTC. Its protein product is CASALQETQYF.

The chain carries TRBV9 and TRBJ2-1, with D unclear. This CDR3 region has 12 residues. Per the germline V gene, CDR1 is SGDLS and CDR2 is YYNGEE. Trimming removed 5 bases from V and 6 bases from J, with 9 bases in between. This chain's CDR3 is CASRKESNEQFF. CDR3 DNA sequence: TGTGCCAGCAGGAAGGAGTCCAATGAGCAGTTCTTC.

V and J are TRBV11-3 and TRBJ2-7; tentative D call: TRBD1 (6 bases). The germline V gene has CDR1 SGHNT and CDR2 YENEEA. Trimming removed 5 bases from V and 4 bases from J, with 24 bases in between. The CDR3 totals 17 residues. The CDR3 nucleotides are TGTGCCAGCAGCCCGATCAGAGTAGGCAGGGGAGTTTACGAGCAGTACTTC. Protein product: CASSPIRVGRGVYEQYF.

The genes are TRBV5-1 and TRBJ1-5; 7 bases line up with TRBD1. Germline assignment: CDR1 SGHRS and CDR2 YFSETQ. The J segment lost 7 bases and the V segment lost 4 bases, leaving 14 bases of the junction unmatched. CDR3 length: 16 amino acids. CDR3 region: CASSLGDRDRVQPQHF. Here the CDR3 DNA reads TGCGCCAGCAGCCTGGGGGACCGGGACAGAGTACAGCCCCAGCATTTT.